This TCR beta chain stems from a study of blood T cell repertoires in COVID-19. Per the authors' pipeline: Estimated nucleated cell counts came from reference gene primer amplification. TCRdb's copy holds only in-frame clones and misses some; the assay was immunoSEQ multiplex PCR. V and J calls and clone size are as listed in that table; D and trimming were resolved from the DNA. The sample includes tens of thousands of clones, roughly 90% seen only once; the top ten take approximately 2.5%. The V and J ends lost 4 bases and 9 bases respectively, with 16 bases between them. Germline CDR1 SGHVS, CDR2 FQNEAQ. This CDR3 comprises 15 residues.

The chain joins TRBV7-8 to TRBJ1-6, with D maybe TRBD1 (6 bases). The sample was peripheral blood. This TCR was recovered from a human donor in a cohort sampled during active COVID-19. The CDR3 spells CASSSVDRLASPLHF. CDR3 sequence (DNA): TGTGCCAGCAGCTCAGTAGACAGGCTCGCTTCACCCCTCCACTTT.